The sequence of this T cell receptor beta chain was determined in a study of T cells after yellow fever vaccination. At least ten counts were recorded for this clonotype. Its antigen is unidentified. One entry per CDR3 protein, called by TCRdb with MiXCR from the 5' RACE reads. The sample contains 450,000 to 550,000 distinct CDR3 sequences, roughly 21% of which appear only once. General study findings and limits: The CD4 and CD8 compartments had a small share of their clonotypes in common. The study re-detected most primary-vaccination clones after the booster (approximately 96% CD4, roughly 90% CD8). The study noted that FACS-sorted repertoires could contain abundant clonotypes contaminating from the bulk population.

CDR1 is SGHVS and CDR2 is FQNEAQ in the germline V gene. V lost 7 bases and J lost 4, with 14 bases in between. The CDR3 totals 14 residues. The receptor was isolated from a man aged 30-40 years who received the YFV17D yellow fever vaccine. The chain links TRBV7-8 to TRBJ2-1; TRBD2 is a possible D gene (6 bases). Sequenced here: PBMCs, sampled 15 days after the yellow fever booster vaccination. The DNA for the CDR3 is TGTGCCAGCACCCCACGGGGGTATTACAATGAGCAGTTCTTC. It specifies CASTPRGYYNEQFF.